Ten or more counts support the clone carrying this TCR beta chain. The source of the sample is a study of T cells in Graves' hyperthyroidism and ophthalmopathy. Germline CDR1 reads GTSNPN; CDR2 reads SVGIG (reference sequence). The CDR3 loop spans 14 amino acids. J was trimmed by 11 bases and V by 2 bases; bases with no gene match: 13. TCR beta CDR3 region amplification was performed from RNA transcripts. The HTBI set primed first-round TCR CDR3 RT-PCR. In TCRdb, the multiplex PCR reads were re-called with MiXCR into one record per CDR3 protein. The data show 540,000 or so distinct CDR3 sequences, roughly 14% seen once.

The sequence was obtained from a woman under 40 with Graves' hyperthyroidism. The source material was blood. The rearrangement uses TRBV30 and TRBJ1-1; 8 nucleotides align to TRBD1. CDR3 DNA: TGTGCCTGGAGTCGACGGACAGGGTGGGCAGAGGCTTTCTTT. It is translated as CAWSRRTGWAEAFF.